This T cell receptor (beta chain) was recorded in a study of T-cell reconstitution after alpha-beta-depleted transplantation in children (dated by TCRdb to the mid-2010s). In the study overall: The study quantitatively tracked T-cell immune reconstitution after TCRalphabeta/CD19-depleted allogeneic hematopoietic cell transplantation in children using TCR repertoire profiling. What the work shows at the level of the full study, not this receptor alone: The high TCRbeta diversity at day 60 in some patients was ascribed to recipient T cells and intrathymic progenitors that had survived conditioning. About two months after transplant, the apparently early recovery of alphabetaT-cell counts reportedly depended on just several hundred clones that had expanded rapidly and came from non-depleted graft cells. Hyperexpanded clone frequencies declined over subsequent months; after one year, T-cell counts and TCRbeta diversity were mostly attributed to newly produced T cells.

In regard to this clonotype: No antigen is known for it. Base qualities are not at hand, and no much larger clone is one base apart.

What the treatment or condition label conveys for this sample: allogeneic hematopoietic cell transplantation with graft depleted of TCRalphabeta T cells and CD19 B cells. TCRalphabeta/CD19-depleted allogeneic hematopoietic cell grafts were given to the transplant recipients, all of whom were children. Via the germline V gene (reference sequence), CDR1 is MNHEY and CDR2 SMNVEV. Its CDR3 holds 16 amino acids, cysteine through phenylalanine. The only DNA kept is the CDR3, 48 bases in frame from the first base. Relative to germline, V is missing 3 bases and J is missing 4 bases, with 6 bases of the junction outside any gene match. Receptor libraries were prepared by PCR. The sample was run on an Illumina HiSeq 2500. Molecular barcoding was employed in the preparation of TCR libraries, with unique molecular identifiers being used to normalize TCRbeta repertoire quantification. TCRdb cleaned the public reads at Q25 with fastp, built clones with MiXCR and kept in-frame beta chains. Every CDR3 protein is listed once, alongside the most common genes and DNA of its rows. The sample data list roughly 420,000 distinct CDR3 sequences, and around 15% of these were observed just once. In total, the top ten clones hold 25% to 35% of the sample.

The rearrangement combines TRBV27 with TRBJ2-3; TRBD2 matches 11 bases in the middle. Sequences were derived from PBMCs, mostly from graft donor cells, sampled 360 days after TCRalphabeta/CD19-depleted stem cell transplant. This TCR was sampled from a boy younger than two who had a stem cell transplant for Wiskott-Aldrich syndrome, so the T cells may come from the graft donor. The CDR3 in this case is CASSLGTSGSADTQYF. The bases are TGTGCCAGCAGTTTGGGAACTAGCGGGAGCGCAGATACGCAGTATTTT.